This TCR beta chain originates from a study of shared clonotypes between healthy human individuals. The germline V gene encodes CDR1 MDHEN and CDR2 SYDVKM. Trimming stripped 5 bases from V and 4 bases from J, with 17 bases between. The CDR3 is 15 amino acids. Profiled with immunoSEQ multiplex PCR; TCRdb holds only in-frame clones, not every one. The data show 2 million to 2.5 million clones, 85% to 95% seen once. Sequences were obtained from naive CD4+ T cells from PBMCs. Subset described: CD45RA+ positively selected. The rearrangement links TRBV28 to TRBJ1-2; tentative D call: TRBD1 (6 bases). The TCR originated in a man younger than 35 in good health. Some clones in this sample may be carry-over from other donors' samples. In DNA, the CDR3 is TGTGCCAGCAGTCTCAGGGGTCGTAAAGTCTATGGCTACACCTTC. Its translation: CASSLRGRKVYGYTF.